One sample yielded the 20 T cell receptor beta chains listed below, sequenced in a study of blood T cell repertoires in COVID-19. Some clones are missing from TCRdb's copy, which holds only in-frame ones; the method was immunoSEQ multiplex PCR. Here the sample spans 200,000 or so clones, 70% to 90% being singletons. What was sequenced was peripheral blood. Every receptor here comes from a man aged 45-60 years with COVID-19, enrolled during active disease.

This chain connects TRBV12-3 or TRBV12-4 to TRBJ1-5; D ambiguous. This CDR3 has 13 amino acids. The germline V and J ends were trimmed by 7 bases and 2 bases, with 9 bases remaining between them. The CDR3 loop is CASTAQGNQPQHF. DNA of the CDR3: TGTGCCAGCACCGCGCAGGGCAATCAGCCCCAGCATTTT.

The V and J genes are TRBV19 and TRBJ2-1, with 13 positions matching TRBD2. CDR3 length equals 16 residues. From germline, CDR1 is LNHDA and CDR2 SQIVND (reference sequence). V lost 5 bases to trimming and J lost 3 bases; unmatched junction nucleotides: 4. CDR3 region: CASSGLAGVYYNEQFF. DNA for the CDR3: TGTGCCAGTAGTGGACTAGCGGGAGTCTACTACAATGAGCAGTTCTTC.

The J gene is TRBJ1-4, the V gene TRBV27; TRBD1 matches 10 bases. The CDR3 runs to 16 residues. Trimming took 0 bases from V and 7 from J; bases not matched to a gene: 5. In germline, CDR1 is MNHEY, CDR2 SMNVEV (reference sequence). The CDR3 coding sequence is TGTGCCAGCAGTTTATCGTGGACAGGGGGAGGTGAAAAACTGTTTTTT. This codes for CASSLSWTGGGEKLFF.

CDR3 nucleotide sequence: TGTGCCAGCAGTTTAATGGATCCGGGGAACACCGGGGAGCTGTTTTTT. Translation gives CASSLMDPGNTGELFF. The chain has TRBV27 and TRBJ2-2, with D hard to call. Germline-derived CDR1 and CDR2 are MNHEY and SMNVEV (reference sequence). The CDR3 covers 16 residues. V shed 2 bases and J shed 1 base, with 11 bases lying between them.

This clone was counted once. This chain connects TRBV3-1 (or the pseudogene TRBV3-2) to TRBJ1-6, with TRBD1 matching 7 bases. Germline CDR1 reads LGHDT; CDR2 reads YNNKEL (reference sequence). Trimming at V came to 3 bases and at J to 6 bases, leaving 2 bases not matched to a gene. CDR3 length equals 14 residues. CDR3 residues: CASSHQGGNSPLHF. The CDR3 DNA reads TGTGCCAGCAGCCATCAGGGGGGTAATTCACCCCTCCACTTT.

The J gene is TRBJ2-7, the V gene TRBV19; 7 positions match TRBD2. The trim removed 0 bases at V and 2 bases at J, leaving 7 bases unmatched. This CDR3 region has 16 residues. CDR1 and CDR2 from the germline V gene are LNHDA and SQIVND (reference sequence). In DNA form, the CDR3 reads TGTGCCAGTAGTATAGATTACCTAGCGGAAACCTACGAGCAGTACTTC. It yields the protein CASSIDYLAETYEQYF.

J is TRBJ2-7 and V is TRBV4-1; 8 positions agree with TRBD1. This CDR3 has 15 residues. CDR1 is MGHRA, CDR2 YSYEKL, per germline. Trimming cost V 3 bases and J 2 bases; bases outside gene matches: 6. The CDR3 region is CASSHWAGGTYEQYF. CDR3 nucleotide sequence: TGCGCCAGCAGCCATTGGGCAGGGGGCACCTACGAGCAGTACTTC.

The V call is TRBV29-1, the J call TRBJ1-3; D is possibly TRBD1 (5 bases). V lost 6 bases and J lost 6, with 15 bases in between. Germline CDR1 reads SQVTM; CDR2 reads ANQGSEA. The CDR3 has 13 amino acids. CDR3 sequence reads: CSVQQEPLNTIYF. In DNA form, the CDR3 reads TGCAGCGTACAACAGGAGCCGTTAAACACCATATATTTT.

This clone occurred once. V usage is TRBV19 and J usage is TRBJ1-1, with D uncertain. Trimming took off 0 bases at V and 4 bases at J, with 9 bases between the two ends. This CDR3 spans 14 amino acids. Germline lookup yields CDR1 LNHDA and CDR2 SQIVND (reference sequence). In nucleotides, the CDR3 is TGTGCCAGTAGTATAGAGGTCTCTAGCACTGAAGCTTTCTTT. It yields the protein CASSIEVSSTEAFF.

V and J are TRBV28 and TRBJ2-5, with TRBD1 as a possible D gene (6 bases). Germline assignment: CDR1 MDHEN and CDR2 SYDVKM. The CDR3 covers 15 residues. Trimming stripped 2 bases from V and 4 bases from J, with 14 bases between. CDR3 in DNA: TGTGCCAGCAGTTTAGGTTTGGCAGGGGTAGAGACCCAGTACTTC. It translates to CASSLGLAGVETQYF.

The genes are TRBV19 and TRBJ2-7, with D tentatively TRBD1 (6 bases). The CDR3 runs 15 residues. Trimming took 1 base from V and 3 from J, leaving 13 bases between them. Germline values: CDR1 LNHDA, CDR2 SQIVND (reference sequence). CDR3 sequence reads: CASSIGQGTYYEQYF. The CDR3, as DNA: TGTGCCAGTAGTATAGGGCAGGGGACCTACTACGAGCAGTACTTC.

V gene TRBV5-8 combines with J gene TRBJ2-1; 7 nucleotides line up with TRBD1. The CDR3 sequence is 14 residues long. The junction had 7 bases not matched to a gene; V was cut back by 1 base and J by 9 bases. Germline assignment: CDR1 SGHTS and CDR2 YDEGEE. The CDR3 reads CASSLYRGLSEQFF. CDR3 nucleotides: TGTGCCAGCAGCTTGTACAGGGGATTGAGTGAGCAGTTCTTC.

The V call is TRBV6-5, the J call TRBJ2-7; TRBD1 agrees at 9 bases. This CDR3 has 15 residues. Trimming took 6 bases from V and 6 from J; bases not matched to a gene: 12. Per germline, CDR1 MNHEY and CDR2 SVGAGI. The CDR3 protein is CASRFGTGNRPEQYF. CDR3 nucleotides: TGTGCCAGCAGATTTGGGACAGGGAATCGGCCCGAGCAGTACTTC.

This chain's CDR3 is CASIRLGDTEAFF. As DNA, the CDR3 is TGTGCCAGCATCCGATTAGGAGACACTGAAGCTTTCTTT. This chain links TRBV27 with TRBJ1-1, with D unresolved. Trimming cost V 7 bases and J 3 bases, with 12 bases left between them. Germline V CDR1 and CDR2: MNHEY, SMNVEV (reference sequence). The CDR3 runs to 13 residues.

This chain uses TRBV3-1 (or the pseudogene TRBV3-2) with TRBJ2-7, with D hard to call. The CDR3 has 13 amino acids. Trimming left V 0 bases short and J 2 bases short, with 5 bases between. Germline lookup yields CDR1 LGHDT and CDR2 YNNKEL (reference sequence). CDR3 nucleotides: TGTGCCAGCAGCCAAGACTCAGCCTACGAGCAGTACTTC. Translating gives CASSQDSAYEQYF.

The chain carries TRBV6-5 and TRBJ2-5; 9 bases are shared with TRBD2. The CDR3 is 16 amino acids. Looked up from germline, CDR1 is MNHEY and CDR2 is SVGAGI. V lost 0 bases to trimming and J lost 2 bases; unmatched junction nucleotides: 4. The DNA for the CDR3 is TGTGCCAGCAGTTACTCGATTAGCGGGGGACAAGAGACCCAGTACTTC. It encodes CASSYSISGGQETQYF.

The chain has TRBV7-9 and TRBJ1-2, with 7 bases identical to TRBD1. The CDR3 has 14 residues. CDR1 and CDR2 (germline): SEHNR, FQNEAQ (reference sequence). The V segment lost 3 bases and the J segment 6 bases; nucleotides outside the gene matches: 7. CDR3 region: CASSLMTGSDGYTF. The CDR3 DNA is TGTGCCAGCAGCTTGATGACAGGGTCGGATGGCTACACCTTC.

The V gene is TRBV27, the J gene TRBJ2-7, with D uncertain. The CDR3 sequence is 13 residues long. V was shortened by 1 base and J by 6 bases, with 10 bases between the two germline ends. CDR1 is MNHEY and CDR2 is SMNVEV in the germline V gene (reference sequence). The CDR3 region is CASSLFPTGEQYF. DNA for the CDR3: TGTGCCAGCAGTTTATTCCCAACGGGCGAGCAGTACTTC.

The sample holds a few counts of this clone. J is TRBJ2-2 and V is TRBV7-2; 7 nucleotides match TRBD2. The ends lost 5 bases at V and 4 bases at J; junction bases unmatched: 7. This CDR3 spans 15 amino acids. CDR1 SGHTA and CDR2 FQGNSA come from the germline V gene. The CDR3 nucleotides are TGTGCCAGCAGCGTAGGCGGGAGTGGCACCGGGGAGCTGTTTTTT. It yields the protein CASSVGGSGTGELFF.

This clone is a singleton in its sample. The CDR3 loop reads CASSHRDRGPNEQYF. For the CDR3, the DNA is TGCGCCAGCAGCCATCGGGACAGGGGTCCCAACGAGCAGTACTTC. The chain has TRBV4-3 and TRBJ2-7; 10 nucleotides agree with TRBD1. This CDR3 has 15 residues. Germline V gene lookup returns CDR1 LGHNA and CDR2 YSLEER. V gave up 3 bases and J gave up 5 bases; unmatched junction bases: 7.